Listed below are T cell receptor beta chains from one sample, sequenced in a study of T cell responses to AZD1222 COVID-19 vaccine. The data were produced by immunoSEQ multiplex PCR, yet TCRdb's version contains in-frame clones alone and is incomplete. The table has 150,000 to 200,000 clones, 93% seen once; the top ten hold 3.5% to 5%. The source material was peripheral blood, sampled on day 0 of AZD1222 vaccination. Every receptor here comes from an adult in good health. CDR3s include the opening cysteine and the closing phenylalanine or tryptophan. The order of the fields is clone size, D gene, J gene, CDR3 length, V gene, CDR3 protein, CDR3 DNA. A D gene is named only where the DNA matches it firmly. Not every row has a clone size; where given, it reads once, few, many or a size class.

clone size: .; D gene: .; J gene: TRBJ1-2; CDR3 length: 17; V gene: TRBV27; CDR3 protein: CASSSFVRQSTNYGYTF; CDR3 DNA: TGTGCCAGCAGTTCTTTTGTTCGACAGTCTACTAACTATGGCTACACCTTC
clone size: .; D gene: TRBD1; J gene: TRBJ2-7; CDR3 length: 11; V gene: TRBV29-1; CDR3 protein: CSVDTGDEQYF; CDR3 DNA: TGCAGCGTGGACACAGGGGACGAGCAGTACTTC
clone size: .; D gene: TRBD1; J gene: TRBJ1-1; CDR3 length: 15; V gene: TRBV7-6; CDR3 protein: CASSLAGTGQGEAFF; CDR3 DNA: TGTGCCAGCAGCTTAGCCGGGACAGGGCAGGGTGAAGCTTTCTTT
clone size: .; D gene: TRBD1; J gene: TRBJ2-7; CDR3 length: 13; V gene: TRBV7-9; CDR3 protein: CASSIGDRAEQYF; CDR3 DNA: TGTGCCAGCAGCATTGGAGACAGGGCTGAGCAGTACTTC
clone size: once; D gene: TRBD1; J gene: TRBJ1-6; CDR3 length: 13; V gene: TRBV6-5; CDR3 protein: CASSRTGVSPLHF; CDR3 DNA: TGTGCCAGCAGTCGGACAGGGGTATCCCCCCTCCACTTT
clone size: .; D gene: .; J gene: TRBJ1-6; CDR3 length: 15; V gene: TRBV28; CDR3 protein: CASSPTRGANSPLHF; CDR3 DNA: TGTGCCAGCAGTCCAACGCGAGGGGCAAATTCACCCCTCCACTTT
clone size: .; D gene: .; J gene: TRBJ1-1; CDR3 length: 14; V gene: TRBV12-5; CDR3 protein: CASGLRGADTEAFF; CDR3 DNA: TGTGCTAGTGGTTTACGGGGGGCGGACACTGAAGCTTTCTTT
clone size: once; D gene: .; J gene: TRBJ1-2; CDR3 length: 14; V gene: TRBV18; CDR3 protein: CASSPSAQDYGYTF; CDR3 DNA: TGTGCCAGCTCACCCTCCGCCCAGGACTATGGCTACACCTTC
clone size: .; D gene: .; J gene: TRBJ1-5; CDR3 length: 14; V gene: TRBV19; CDR3 protein: CASSRASSNQPQHF; CDR3 DNA: TGTGCCAGTAGTCGTGCAAGCAGCAATCAGCCCCAGCATTTT
clone size: .; D gene: TRBD1; J gene: TRBJ1-2; CDR3 length: 15; V gene: TRBV19; CDR3 protein: CASSIAPGQAYGYTF; CDR3 DNA: TGTGCCAGTAGTATAGCACCGGGACAGGCCTATGGCTACACCTTC
clone size: .; D gene: .; J gene: TRBJ2-2; CDR3 length: 12; V gene: TRBV6-5; CDR3 protein: CASRPDTGELFF; CDR3 DNA: TGTGCCAGCAGACCCGACACCGGGGAGCTGTTTTTT
clone size: .; D gene: .; J gene: TRBJ2-7; CDR3 length: 13; V gene: TRBV5-4; CDR3 protein: CASSLQGSYEQYF; CDR3 DNA: TGTGCCAGCAGCTTACAGGGCTCCTACGAGCAGTACTTC
clone size: .; D gene: TRBD1; J gene: TRBJ2-7; CDR3 length: 15; V gene: TRBV7-2; CDR3 protein: CASSLTGTGLFEQYF; CDR3 DNA: TGTGCCAGCAGCTTAACCGGGACAGGGTTGTTCGAGCAGTACTTC
clone size: .; D gene: .; J gene: TRBJ1-1; CDR3 length: 14; V gene: TRBV5-5; CDR3 protein: CASSLTRQLGEAFF; CDR3 DNA: TGTGCCAGCAGTTTAACGAGGCAGTTGGGTGAAGCTTTCTTT
clone size: .; D gene: TRBD2; J gene: TRBJ2-7; CDR3 length: 16; V gene: TRBV7-9; CDR3 protein: CASSLTSGALWYEQYF; CDR3 DNA: TGTGCCAGCAGCCTTACTAGCGGGGCCTTGTGGTACGAGCAGTACTTC
clone size: .; D gene: TRBD1; J gene: TRBJ1-1; CDR3 length: 14; V gene: TRBV30; CDR3 protein: CAWTVTGQAGKAFF; CDR3 DNA: TGTGCCTGGACAGTAACGGGACAGGCGGGAAAAGCTTTCTTT
clone size: .; D gene: .; J gene: TRBJ1-6; CDR3 length: 13; V gene: TRBV19; CDR3 protein: CASSATGNSPLHF; CDR3 DNA: TGTGCCAGTAGTGCTACTGGGAATTCACCCCTCCACTTT
clone size: once; D gene: .; J gene: TRBJ2-2; CDR3 length: 15; V gene: TRBV7-2; CDR3 protein: CASSLRRRQAGELFF; CDR3 DNA: TGTGCCAGCAGCTTGAGGAGGAGGCAAGCCGGGGAGCTGTTTTTT
clone size: .; D gene: .; J gene: TRBJ1-4; CDR3 length: 18; V gene: TRBV5-5; CDR3 protein: CASSPEGRDSGLSEKLFF; CDR3 DNA: TGTGCCAGCAGCCCGGAGGGCAGGGATTCGGGTCTTAGTGAAAAACTGTTTTTT
clone size: .; D gene: .; J gene: TRBJ1-2; CDR3 length: 13; V gene: TRBV27; CDR3 protein: CARPGHPNYGYTF; CDR3 DNA: TGTGCCAGACCGGGACACCCAAACTATGGCTACACCTTC
clone size: .; D gene: .; J gene: TRBJ2-7; CDR3 length: 14; V gene: TRBV21-1; CDR3 protein: CASLASGRLNEQYF; CDR3 DNA: TGTGCCAGTCTTGCTAGCGGGAGGTTAAACGAGCAGTACTTC
clone size: .; D gene: TRBD2; J gene: TRBJ2-1; CDR3 length: 18; V gene: TRBV5-1; CDR3 protein: CASSPGRSQGLSYNEQFF; CDR3 DNA: TGCGCCAGCAGCCCCGGGAGGTCGCAGGGCCTTAGCTACAATGAGCAGTTCTTC
clone size: .; D gene: TRBD2; J gene: TRBJ2-3; CDR3 length: 14; V gene: TRBV7-9; CDR3 protein: CASSRTSSTDTQYF; CDR3 DNA: TGTGCCAGCAGCCGGACTAGTAGCACAGATACGCAGTATTTT
clone size: .; D gene: .; J gene: TRBJ2-7; CDR3 length: 12; V gene: TRBV6-5; CDR3 protein: CASSLPGYEQYF; CDR3 DNA: TGTGCCAGCAGTTTACCGGGTTACGAGCAGTACTTC
clone size: .; D gene: TRBD2; J gene: TRBJ2-7; CDR3 length: 15; V gene: TRBV19; CDR3 protein: CASSIVASGAYEQYF; CDR3 DNA: TGTGCCAGTAGTATAGTAGCTAGCGGGGCATACGAGCAGTACTTC
clone size: .; D gene: .; J gene: TRBJ2-3; CDR3 length: 14; V gene: TRBV6-5; CDR3 protein: CATTWGPSTDTQYF; CDR3 DNA: TGTGCCACCACTTGGGGTCCTAGCACAGATACGCAGTATTTT
clone size: .; D gene: .; J gene: TRBJ2-1; CDR3 length: 16; V gene: TRBV19; CDR3 protein: CASRREAVSSYNEQFF; CDR3 DNA: TGTGCCAGTAGAAGGGAAGCGGTGAGCTCCTACAATGAGCAGTTCTTC
clone size: .; D gene: .; J gene: TRBJ1-1; CDR3 length: 14; V gene: TRBV5-1; CDR3 protein: CASSLVGGNTEAFF; CDR3 DNA: TGCGCCAGCAGCTTGGTCGGGGGGAACACTGAAGCTTTCTTT
clone size: .; D gene: .; J gene: TRBJ1-5; CDR3 length: 14; V gene: TRBV27; CDR3 protein: CASSSSGFGQPQHF; CDR3 DNA: TGTGCCAGCAGTAGTTCAGGGTTCGGTCAGCCCCAGCATTTT
clone size: .; D gene: .; J gene: TRBJ1-2; CDR3 length: 13; V gene: TRBV27; CDR3 protein: CASSSQASYGYTF; CDR3 DNA: TGTGCCAGCAGCTCACAGGCCTCATATGGCTACACCTTC
clone size: .; D gene: .; J gene: TRBJ1-4; CDR3 length: 15; V gene: TRBV5-8; CDR3 protein: CASNRRGASNEKLFF; CDR3 DNA: TGTGCCAGCAACCGCCGGGGGGCCTCTAATGAAAAACTGTTTTTT
clone size: .; D gene: .; J gene: TRBJ2-7; CDR3 length: 16; V gene: TRBV7-8; CDR3 protein: CASSLTAVRSSYEQYF; CDR3 DNA: TGTGCCAGCAGCTTAACGGCGGTCAGGAGCTCCTACGAGCAGTACTTC
clone size: .; D gene: .; J gene: TRBJ1-2; CDR3 length: 15; V gene: TRBV7-9; CDR3 protein: CASREQTDPNYGYTF; CDR3 DNA: TGTGCCAGCAGAGAGCAGACAGATCCTAACTATGGCTACACCTTC
clone size: .; D gene: .; J gene: TRBJ1-2; CDR3 length: 16; V gene: TRBV11-2; CDR3 protein: CASSPVGGKPNYGYTF; CDR3 DNA: TGTGCCAGCAGCCCTGTCGGGGGGAAACCTAACTATGGCTACACCTTC
clone size: .; D gene: TRBD1; J gene: TRBJ1-2; CDR3 length: 15; V gene: TRBV27; CDR3 protein: CASSLSMGQGGGYTF; CDR3 DNA: TGTGCCAGCAGTTTATCGATGGGACAGGGGGGCGGCTACACCTTC
clone size: .; D gene: .; J gene: TRBJ1-2; CDR3 length: 14; V gene: TRBV10-3; CDR3 protein: CAISGEGTLRGYTF; CDR3 DNA: TGTGCCATCAGTGGTGAAGGGACACTAAGAGGCTACACCTTC
clone size: .; D gene: .; J gene: TRBJ1-3; CDR3 length: 13; V gene: TRBV3-1/TRBV3-2; CDR3 protein: CASSQDQPNTIYF; CDR3 DNA: TGTGCCAGCAGCCAAGATCAACCGAACACCATATATTTT
clone size: .; D gene: TRBD1; J gene: TRBJ1-1; CDR3 length: 19; V gene: TRBV4-1; CDR3 protein: CASSQVTGQGKRGYTEAFF; CDR3 DNA: TGCGCCAGCAGCCAAGTTACCGGACAGGGAAAGAGAGGGTACACTGAAGCTTTCTTT
clone size: .; D gene: TRBD1; J gene: TRBJ1-4; CDR3 length: 13; V gene: TRBV5-1; CDR3 protein: CASSTGTVEKLFF; CDR3 DNA: TGCGCCAGCAGCACAGGGACAGTTGAAAAACTGTTTTTT
clone size: .; D gene: TRBD1; J gene: TRBJ1-2; CDR3 length: 17; V gene: TRBV3-1/TRBV3-2; CDR3 protein: CASSHTPGQGGLGGYTF; CDR3 DNA: TGTGCCAGCAGCCATACACCGGGACAGGGCGGCCTAGGGGGCTACACCTTC
clone size: .; D gene: TRBD1; J gene: TRBJ2-1; CDR3 length: 17; V gene: TRBV19; CDR3 protein: CASSGYTGQGAVNEQFF; CDR3 DNA: TGTGCCAGTAGTGGTTATACAGGACAGGGGGCCGTCAATGAGCAGTTCTTC
clone size: .; D gene: TRBD1; J gene: TRBJ1-5; CDR3 length: 13; V gene: TRBV30; CDR3 protein: CAWSTGGGQPQHF; CDR3 DNA: TGTGCCTGGAGTACAGGGGGGGGTCAGCCCCAGCATTTT
clone size: .; D gene: TRBD2; J gene: TRBJ2-7; CDR3 length: 15; V gene: TRBV14; CDR3 protein: CASSQDSGSSYEQYF; CDR3 DNA: TGTGCCAGCAGCCAAGATAGCGGGAGCTCCTACGAGCAGTACTTC
clone size: once; D gene: .; J gene: TRBJ1-3; CDR3 length: 17; V gene: TRBV18; CDR3 protein: CASSPPGPSSSGNTIYF; CDR3 DNA: TGTGCCAGCTCACCACCGGGACCCTCTAGCTCTGGAAACACCATATATTTT
clone size: .; D gene: TRBD1; J gene: TRBJ1-4; CDR3 length: 16; V gene: TRBV5-1; CDR3 protein: CASSSRSGGIGEKLFF; CDR3 DNA: TGCGCCAGCAGCTCCCGATCAGGGGGGATTGGTGAAAAACTGTTTTTT
clone size: .; D gene: .; J gene: TRBJ1-1; CDR3 length: 10; V gene: TRBV29-1; CDR3 protein: CSVEAPDAFF; CDR3 DNA: TGCAGCGTTGAAGCGCCCGATGCTTTCTTT
clone size: once; D gene: .; J gene: TRBJ2-1; CDR3 length: 15; V gene: TRBV6-4; CDR3 protein: CASSEIVVERNEQFF; CDR3 DNA: TGTGCCAGCAGTGAAATAGTCGTTGAAAGGAATGAGCAGTTCTTC
clone size: .; D gene: .; J gene: TRBJ2-3; CDR3 length: 12; V gene: TRBV25-1; CDR3 protein: CASSQRGDTQYF; CDR3 DNA: TGTGCCAGCTCCCAAAGGGGGGATACGCAGTATTTT